A selection of T cell receptor beta chains follows, all from one sample in a study of T cell repertoires in cytomegalovirus infection. One entry per CDR3 protein results from TCRdb running MiXCR on the reads. The sample comprises about 85,000 distinct CDR3 sequences, about 45% of which are singletons, and approximately 93% rests with the top ten. No antigen is known for these receptors. The sample consisted of CD8+ T cells from cultured PBMCs, taken from culture after CMV antigen stimulation. The receptors come from a human donor in good health (CMV status not recorded). Some clones in this sample may be carry-over from other donors' samples. The CDR3 runs from the conserved cysteine through the conserved F or W. The D gene is left open where the match is weak. Size is omitted from some rows. Given values are once, few, many or a class for expanded clones.

TRBD2 . TRBJ2-7 TRBV4-1 CASSPGGGNEQYF TGCGCCAGCAGCCCCGGGGGGGGGAACGAGCAGTACTTC
. . TRBJ2-1 TRBV2 CASRVVSGSYNEQFF TGTGCCAGCAGGGTAGTAAGCGGCTCCTACAATGAGCAGTTCTTC
. . TRBJ1-2 TRBV25-1 CASSESQRVGYTF TGTGCCAGCAGTGAATCCCAGCGGGTAGGCTACACCTTC
. few TRBJ1-2 TRBV7-2 CASSLSREYYGYTF TGTGCCAGCAGCTTAAGCAGGGAGTACTATGGCTACACCTTC
TRBD2 . TRBJ2-7 TRBV27 CASSLFFGGRSEQYF TGTGCCAGCAGTTTATTTTTTGGCGGGAGGTCCGAGCAGTACTTC
TRBD1 . TRBJ2-3 TRBV7-8 CASSYYRDRGQDTQYF TGTGCCAGCAGCTATTACCGGGACAGGGGGCAAGATACGCAGTATTTT
. few TRBJ2-7 TRBV4-1 CASSQDGYEQYF TGCGCCAGCAGCCAAGATGGTTACGAGCAGTACTTC
TRBD2 . TRBJ2-1 TRBV15 CATSRETSTMHNEQFF TGTGCCACCAGCAGAGAGACTAGCACGATGCACAATGAGCAGTTCTTC
TRBD2 . TRBJ2-1 TRBV5-4 CASSPGTSGRGYYNEQFF TGTGCCAGCAGCCCTGGGACTAGCGGGAGGGGGTACTACAATGAGCAGTTCTTC
. . TRBJ1-1 TRBV7-6 CASSLGSAGSTEAFF TGTGCCAGCAGCTTAGGGAGTGCAGGATCAACTGAAGCTTTCTTT